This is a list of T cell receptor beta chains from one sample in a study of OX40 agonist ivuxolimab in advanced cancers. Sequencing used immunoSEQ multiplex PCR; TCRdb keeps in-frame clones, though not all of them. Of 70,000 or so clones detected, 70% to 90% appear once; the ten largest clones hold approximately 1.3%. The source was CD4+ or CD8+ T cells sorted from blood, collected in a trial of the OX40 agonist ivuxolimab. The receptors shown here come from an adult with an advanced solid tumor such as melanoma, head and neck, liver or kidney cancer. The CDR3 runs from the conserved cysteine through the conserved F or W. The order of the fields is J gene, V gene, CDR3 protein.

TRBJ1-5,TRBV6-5,CASSDRSENQPQHF
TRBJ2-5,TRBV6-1,CASSEAWTSSETQYF
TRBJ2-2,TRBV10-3,CAIRGQGPGELFF
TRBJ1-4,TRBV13,CASSQGTGRSGKLFF
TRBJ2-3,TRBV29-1,CSVGFGEGTDTQYF
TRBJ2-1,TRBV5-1,CASSFDGNEQFF
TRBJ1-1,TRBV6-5,CASGRQRNTEAFF
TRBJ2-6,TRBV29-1,CSVEDRSSGANVLTF
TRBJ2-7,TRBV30,CAWRVGRGGYEQYF
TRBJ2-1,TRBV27,CASSFSKNNEQFF
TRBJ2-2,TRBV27,CASRDSGTQNTGELFF
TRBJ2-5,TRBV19,CASSRGGTIETQYF
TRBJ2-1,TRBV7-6,CASSPGQASYNEQFF
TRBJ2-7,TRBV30,CAWSRPRTGDVYEQYF
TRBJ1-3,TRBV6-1,CASGIKDTSGNTIYF
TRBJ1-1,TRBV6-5,CASSFSRGDNTEAFF
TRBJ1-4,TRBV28,CASRTQGWEKLFF
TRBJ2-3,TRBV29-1,CSVVGLRASTDTQYF
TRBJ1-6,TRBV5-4,CASSMGTPSRYSPLHF
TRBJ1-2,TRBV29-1,CSVDLEDRGQNYGYTF
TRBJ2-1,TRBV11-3,CASSGGGEFEQFF
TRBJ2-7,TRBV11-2,CASSPRPDLYEQYF
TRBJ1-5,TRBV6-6,CASSVGRPYSNQPQHF
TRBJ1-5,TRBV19,CASSITTGNQPQHF
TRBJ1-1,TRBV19,CASSIFLRGTMNTEAFF
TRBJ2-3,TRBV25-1,CASSDWVAGGTDTQYF
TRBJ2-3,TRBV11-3,CASSLDADTQYF
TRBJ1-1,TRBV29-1,CSVTMAAEAFF
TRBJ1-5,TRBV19,CASSIREGDSNQPQHF
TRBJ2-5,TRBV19,CASSSATGRKRETQYF
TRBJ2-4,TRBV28,CASSLQGGGKNIQYF
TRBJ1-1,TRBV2,CASRMNTEAFF
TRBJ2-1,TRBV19,CASSIAGQGRGEQFF
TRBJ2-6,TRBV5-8,CASSLSAGANVLTF
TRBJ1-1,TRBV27,CASSSPRTGNNEAFF
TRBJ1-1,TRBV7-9,CASSRLMGEAFF
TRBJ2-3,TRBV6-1,CASSEQGLSTDTQYF
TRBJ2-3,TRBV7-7,CASSLGIAGVSDTQYF
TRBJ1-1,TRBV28,CASSSPGGGGFEAFF
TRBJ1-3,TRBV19,CASSSERGAGDTIYF
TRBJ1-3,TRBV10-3,CAISDSGENTIYF
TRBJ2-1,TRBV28,CASSFFDRGNEQFF